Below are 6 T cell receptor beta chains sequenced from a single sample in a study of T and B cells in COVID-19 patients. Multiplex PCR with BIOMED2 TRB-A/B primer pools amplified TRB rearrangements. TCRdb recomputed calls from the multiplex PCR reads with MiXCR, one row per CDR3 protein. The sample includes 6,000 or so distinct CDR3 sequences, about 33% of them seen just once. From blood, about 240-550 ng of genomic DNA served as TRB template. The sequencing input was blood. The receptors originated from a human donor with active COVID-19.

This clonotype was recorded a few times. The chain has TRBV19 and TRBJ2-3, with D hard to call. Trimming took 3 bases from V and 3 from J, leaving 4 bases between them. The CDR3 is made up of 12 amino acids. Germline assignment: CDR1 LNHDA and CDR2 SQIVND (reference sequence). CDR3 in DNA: TGTGCCAGTAGTATCGGGACAGATACGCAGTATTTT. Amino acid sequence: CASSIGTDTQYF. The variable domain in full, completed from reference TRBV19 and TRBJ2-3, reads DGGITQSPKYLFRKEGQNVTLSCEQNLNHDAMYWYRQDPGQGLRLIYYSQIVNDFQKGDIAEGYSVSREKKESFPLTVTSAQKNPTAFYLCASSIGTDTQYFGPGTRLTVL.

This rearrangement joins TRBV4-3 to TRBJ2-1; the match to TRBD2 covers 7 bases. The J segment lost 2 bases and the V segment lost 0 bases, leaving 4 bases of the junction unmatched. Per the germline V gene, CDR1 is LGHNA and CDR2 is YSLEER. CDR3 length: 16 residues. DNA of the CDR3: TGCGCCAGCAGCCAAGATTATGGGGGGGCCTACAATGAGCAGTTCTTC. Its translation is CASSQDYGGAYNEQFF.

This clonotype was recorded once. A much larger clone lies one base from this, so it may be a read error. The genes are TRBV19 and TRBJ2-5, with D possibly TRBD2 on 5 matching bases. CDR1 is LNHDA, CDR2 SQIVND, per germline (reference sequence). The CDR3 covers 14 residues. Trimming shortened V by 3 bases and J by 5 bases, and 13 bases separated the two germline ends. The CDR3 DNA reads TGTGCCAGTAGTATGGGGAGCGCAGAGGAGACCCAGTACTTC. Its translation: CASSMGSAEETQYF.

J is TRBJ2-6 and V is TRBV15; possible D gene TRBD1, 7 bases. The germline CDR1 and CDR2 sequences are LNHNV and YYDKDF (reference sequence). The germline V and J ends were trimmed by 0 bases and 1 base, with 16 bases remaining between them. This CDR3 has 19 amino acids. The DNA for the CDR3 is TGTGCCACCAGCAGAGAGGGAGGACAGGTTCCGTCTGGGGCCAACGTCCTGACTTTC. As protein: CATSREGGQVPSGANVLTF.

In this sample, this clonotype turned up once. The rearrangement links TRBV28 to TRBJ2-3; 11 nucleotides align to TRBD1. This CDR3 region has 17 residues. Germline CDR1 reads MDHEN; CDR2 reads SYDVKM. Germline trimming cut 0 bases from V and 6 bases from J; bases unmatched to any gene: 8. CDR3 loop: CASSLWGGTGGADTQYF. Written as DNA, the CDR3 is TGTGCCAGCAGTTTATGGGGGGGGACAGGGGGAGCGGATACGCAGTATTTT.

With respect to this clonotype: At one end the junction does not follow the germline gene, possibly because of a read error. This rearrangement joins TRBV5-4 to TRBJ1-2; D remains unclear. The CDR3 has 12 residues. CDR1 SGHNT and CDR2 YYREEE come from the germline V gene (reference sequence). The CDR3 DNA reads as TGCGCCAGCAGCGCCGGTAACTATGGCTACACCTTC. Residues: CASSAGNYGYTF.